This T cell receptor beta chain emerged from a study of shared clonotypes between healthy human individuals. Across the whole study: CD4 naive cells filled three plates per donor, CD4 memory three, CD8 naive two and CD8 memory one.

Whole-study findings and limits: Across a handful of donors, naive CD4 shared 5% to 6%, naive CD8 less than 4%, memory CD4 about 2.4%, memory CD8 over 0.3%. Against clonotypes common to all four donors, non-shared ones had lower generation probabilities.

The CDR3 sequence is 15 residues long. V was shortened by 2 bases and J by 6 bases, with 12 bases between the two germline ends. Germline-derived CDR1 and CDR2 are SGHRS and YFSETQ. Concerning this clone: Its antigen is unidentified.

Every donor, a Caucasian adult, lived in Nashville, Tennessee. TCRdb's table, derived via immunoSEQ multiplex PCR, lists solely in-frame clones and lacks some. The data contain some 1 million clones, under 80% of them singletons. This clonotype was sampled from a man between 18 and 29 years old in good health. Source material: memory CD4+ T cells sorted from blood. The subset is: CD45RA-negative fraction. V usage is TRBV5-1 and J usage is TRBJ1-6; no clear D. DNA of the CDR3: TGCGCCAGCAGCTTAACCAGCCGCGGTAATTCACCCCTCCACTTT. The encoded protein is CASSLTSRGNSPLHF.